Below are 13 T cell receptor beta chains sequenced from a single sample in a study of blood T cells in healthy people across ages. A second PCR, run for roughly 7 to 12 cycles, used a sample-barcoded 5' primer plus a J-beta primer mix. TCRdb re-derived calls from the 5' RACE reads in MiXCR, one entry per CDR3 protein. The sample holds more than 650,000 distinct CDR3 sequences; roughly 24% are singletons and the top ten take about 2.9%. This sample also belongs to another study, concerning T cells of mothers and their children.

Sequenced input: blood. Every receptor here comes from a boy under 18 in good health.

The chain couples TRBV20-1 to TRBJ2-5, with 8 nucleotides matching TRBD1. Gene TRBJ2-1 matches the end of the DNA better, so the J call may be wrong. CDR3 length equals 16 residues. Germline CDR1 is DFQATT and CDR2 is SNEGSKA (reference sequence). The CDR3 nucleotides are TGCAGTGCCTTAGACCCGGGGACAGGCGTTTACAATGAGCAGTTCTTC. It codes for CSALDPGTGVYNEQFF.

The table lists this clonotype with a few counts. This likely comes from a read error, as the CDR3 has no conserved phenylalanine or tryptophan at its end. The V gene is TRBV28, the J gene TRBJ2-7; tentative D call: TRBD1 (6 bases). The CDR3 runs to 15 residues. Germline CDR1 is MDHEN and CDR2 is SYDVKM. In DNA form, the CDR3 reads TGTGCCAGCAGTTCCCGACAGGCCCACTCCTCCGAGCAGTACCTC. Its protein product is CASSSRQAHSSEQYL.

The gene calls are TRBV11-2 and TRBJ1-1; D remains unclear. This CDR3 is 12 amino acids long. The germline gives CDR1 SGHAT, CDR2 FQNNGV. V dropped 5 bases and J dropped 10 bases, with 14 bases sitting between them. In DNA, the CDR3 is TGTGCCAGCAGCAGGTGGGGAGTCGGAGCTTTCTTT. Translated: CASSRWGVGAFF.

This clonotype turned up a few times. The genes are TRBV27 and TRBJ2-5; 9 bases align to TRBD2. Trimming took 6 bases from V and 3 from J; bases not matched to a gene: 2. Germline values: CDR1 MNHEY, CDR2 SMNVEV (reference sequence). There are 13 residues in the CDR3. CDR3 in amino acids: CASRRGGEETQYF. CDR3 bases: TGTGCCAGCAGGCGCGGGGGGGAAGAGACCCAGTACTTC.

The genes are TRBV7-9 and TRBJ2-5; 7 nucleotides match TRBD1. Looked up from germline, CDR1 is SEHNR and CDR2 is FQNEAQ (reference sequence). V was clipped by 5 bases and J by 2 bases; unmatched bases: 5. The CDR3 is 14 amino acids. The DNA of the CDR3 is TGTGCCAGCAGCGACACAGGGGCGCAAGAGACCCAGTACTTC. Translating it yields CASSDTGAQETQYF.

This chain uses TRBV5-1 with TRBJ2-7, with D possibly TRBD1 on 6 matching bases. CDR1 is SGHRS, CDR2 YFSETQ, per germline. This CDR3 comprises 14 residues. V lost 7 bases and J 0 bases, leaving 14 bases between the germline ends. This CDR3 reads CASAPRDNSYEQYF. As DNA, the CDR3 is TGCGCCAGCGCTCCCCGGGACAACTCCTACGAGCAGTACTTC.

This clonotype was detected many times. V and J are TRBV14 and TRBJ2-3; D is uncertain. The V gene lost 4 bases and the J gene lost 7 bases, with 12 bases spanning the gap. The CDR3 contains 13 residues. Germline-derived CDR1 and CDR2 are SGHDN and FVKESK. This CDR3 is CASSPFQMHTQYF. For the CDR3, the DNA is TGTGCCAGCAGCCCATTTCAAATGCATACGCAGTATTTT.

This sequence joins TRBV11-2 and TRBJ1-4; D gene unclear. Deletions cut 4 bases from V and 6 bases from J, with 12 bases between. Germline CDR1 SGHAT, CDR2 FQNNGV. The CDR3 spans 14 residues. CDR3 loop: CASSSHGLDEKLFF. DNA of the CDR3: TGTGCCAGCAGCTCGCACGGCCTAGATGAAAAACTGTTTTTT.

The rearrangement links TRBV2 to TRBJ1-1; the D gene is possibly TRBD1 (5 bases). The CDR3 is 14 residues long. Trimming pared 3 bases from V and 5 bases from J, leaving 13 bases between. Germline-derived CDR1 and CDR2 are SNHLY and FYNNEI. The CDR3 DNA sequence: TGTGCCAGCAGTGAGGGCAGGGATGTTACTGAAGCTTTCTTT. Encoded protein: CASSEGRDVTEAFF.

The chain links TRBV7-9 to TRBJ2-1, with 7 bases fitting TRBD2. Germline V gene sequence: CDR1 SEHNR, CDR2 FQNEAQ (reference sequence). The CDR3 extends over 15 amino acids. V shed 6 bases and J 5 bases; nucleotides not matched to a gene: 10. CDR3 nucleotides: TGTGCCAGCAGTTCATCGCGGGGGAGTCACAATGAGCAGTTCTTC. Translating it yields CASSSSRGSHNEQFF.

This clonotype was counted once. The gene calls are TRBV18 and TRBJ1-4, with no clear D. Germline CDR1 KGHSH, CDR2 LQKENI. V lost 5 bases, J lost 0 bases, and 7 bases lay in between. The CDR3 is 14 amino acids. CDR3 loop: CASSYGTTNEKLFF. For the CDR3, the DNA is TGTGCCAGCTCATACGGGACAACTAATGAAAAACTGTTTTTT.

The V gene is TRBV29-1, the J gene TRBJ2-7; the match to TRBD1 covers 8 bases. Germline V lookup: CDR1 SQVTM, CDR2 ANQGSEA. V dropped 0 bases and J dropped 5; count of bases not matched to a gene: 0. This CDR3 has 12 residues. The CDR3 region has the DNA TGCAGCGTTGAAGAACAGGGGGACGAGCAGTACTTC. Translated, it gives CSVEEQGDEQYF.

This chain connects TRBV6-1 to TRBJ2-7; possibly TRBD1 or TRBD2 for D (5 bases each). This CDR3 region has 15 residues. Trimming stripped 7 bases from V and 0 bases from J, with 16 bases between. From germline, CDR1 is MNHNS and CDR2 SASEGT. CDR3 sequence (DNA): TGTGCCAGCAAGGGGTTAGGAGGAAGCTCCTACGAGCAGTACTTC. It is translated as CASKGLGGSSYEQYF.